A single sample is the source of the 28 T cell receptor beta chains below, sequenced in a study of blood T cell repertoires in COVID-19. Generated by immunoSEQ multiplex PCR, the TCRdb table keeps only in-frame clones and is missing some. The sample lists some 190,000 clones, around 80% occurring once. The sample taken for sequencing was PBMCs or T cells enriched from blood (not recorded which). These receptor sequences come from a man aged 60 to 75 who had been exposed to COVID-19.

This chain connects TRBV29-1 to TRBJ2-1; the match to TRBD2 covers 7 bases. Germline V CDR1 and CDR2: SQVTM, ANQGSEA. This CDR3 is 15 amino acids long. The V segment lost 4 bases and the J segment 0 bases; nucleotides outside the gene matches: 6. The DNA for the CDR3 is TGCAGCGTTGGCTTGATAGCGGGCTCCTACAATGAGCAGTTCTTC. This gives the protein CSVGLIAGSYNEQFF.

The CDR3 sequence: CAIRGLAGADTQYF. Here the CDR3 DNA reads TGTGCCATCAGGGGACTAGCGGGAGCAGATACGCAGTATTTT. This rearrangement joins TRBV10-3 to TRBJ2-3; 14 nucleotides agree with TRBD2. The length of the CDR3 is 14 residues. J lost 4 bases, V lost 6 bases, and 0 bases had no gene match. The germline V gene encodes CDR1 ENHRY and CDR2 SYGVKD.

The J gene is TRBJ1-2, the V gene TRBV5-6; 8 bases line up with TRBD1. The ends lost 2 bases at V and 0 bases at J; junction bases unmatched: 15. The CDR3 loop spans 19 amino acids. In germline, CDR1 is SGHDT, CDR2 YYEEEE. DNA for the CDR3: TGTGCCAGCAGCTTAGGGCGGCGGACAGGGTCCCTCCCTAACTATGGCTACACCTTC. It encodes CASSLGRRTGSLPNYGYTF.

The CDR3 region has the DNA TGTGCCAGCAGCCTACGGACTAGCGGATTCGTAAAGACCCAGTACTTC. Protein product: CASSLRTSGFVKTQYF. This sequence joins TRBV5-6 and TRBJ2-5, with 10 positions matching TRBD2. Germline lookup yields CDR1 SGHDT and CDR2 YYEEEE. The CDR3 extends over 16 amino acids. The junction had 12 bases not matched to a gene; V was cut back by 4 bases and J by 6 bases.

Written as DNA, the CDR3 is TGTGCCAGCAGCGTAGGGGGACAGAGTAATTCACCCCTCCACTTT. It encodes CASSVGGQSNSPLHF. The rearrangement uses TRBV9 and TRBJ1-6; 7 positions agree with TRBD1. Germline V gene lookup returns CDR1 SGDLS and CDR2 YYNGEE. The CDR3 sequence is 15 residues long. V shed 0 bases and J 6 bases; nucleotides not matched to a gene: 3. Looking up the rest from reference TRBV9 and TRBJ1-6 gives the full variable domain: DSGVTQTPKHLITATGQRVTLRCSPRSGDLSVYWYQQSLDQGLQFLIQYYNGEERAKGNILERFSAQQFPDLHSELNLSSLELGDSALYFCASSVGGQSNSPLHFGNGTRLTVT.

V gene TRBV19 combines with J gene TRBJ2-1; D gene uncertain. Germline V lookup: CDR1 LNHDA, CDR2 SQIVND (reference sequence). CDR3 length: 16 residues. V shed 6 bases and J shed 0 bases, with 15 bases lying between them. For the CDR3, the DNA is TGTGCCAGTAGGTCCGATAGCCCGGGCTCCTACAATGAGCAGTTCTTC. The encoded protein is CASRSDSPGSYNEQFF. Looking up the rest from reference TRBV19 and TRBJ2-1 gives the full variable domain: DGGITQSPKYLFRKEGQNVTLSCEQNLNHDAMYWYRQDPGQGLRLIYYSQIVNDFQKGDIAEGYSVSREKKESFPLTVTSAQKNPTAFYLCASRSDSPGSYNEQFFGPGTRLTVL.

This rearrangement joins TRBV27 to TRBJ1-4, with 8 bases that match TRBD1. Germline V gene sequence: CDR1 MNHEY, CDR2 SMNVEV (reference sequence). The CDR3 extends over 16 amino acids. V was pared by 5 bases and J by 0 bases, with 5 bases of the junction left unmatched. CDR3 DNA: TGTGCCAGCAGTCTTCGGACAGGGCCAACTAATGAAAAACTGTTTTTT. Its protein product is CASSLRTGPTNEKLFF.

V gene TRBV5-5 combines with J gene TRBJ2-1; 8 bases agree with TRBD2. V lost 4 bases to trimming and J lost 2 bases; unmatched junction nucleotides: 5. CDR3 length: 15 residues. Germline V gene lookup returns CDR1 SGHKS and CDR2 YYEKEE (reference sequence). Here the CDR3 reads CASSPTSGTYNEQFF. The CDR3 nucleotides read TGTGCCAGCAGCCCCACTAGCGGAACCTACAATGAGCAGTTCTTC.

The rearrangement links TRBV10-2 to TRBJ1-1; TRBD1 matches at 7 bases. The germline V gene has CDR1 WSHSY and CDR2 SAAADI. V lost 2 bases, J lost 10 bases, and 7 bases stayed unmatched. The CDR3 runs 13 residues. This CDR3 reads CASSERGPGGAFF. CDR3 DNA: TGCGCCAGCAGTGAGAGGGGGCCAGGCGGAGCTTTCTTT.

This clone has just one count. V and J are TRBV11-2 and TRBJ2-7; TRBD2 aligns across 10 bases. The J segment lost 5 bases and the V segment lost 1 base, leaving 11 bases of the junction unmatched. This CDR3 contains 17 residues. Germline lookup yields CDR1 SGHAT and CDR2 FQNNGV. Written as DNA, the CDR3 is TGTGCCAGCAGCTTAGTGGGCCTAGCGGGAGCCACCCACGAGCAGTACTTC. It encodes CASSLVGLAGATHEQYF.

The gene calls are TRBV6-2 or TRBV6-3 and TRBJ1-2, with 9 positions matching TRBD1. After removal of 6 bases from V and 2 bases from J, the junction contained 4 bases not matched to a gene. This CDR3 contains 14 residues. The germline V gene has CDR1 MNHEY and CDR2 SVGEGT. DNA of the CDR3: TGTGCCAGCAGCCGGACAGGGGCAAACTATGGCTACACCTTC. Translation gives CASSRTGANYGYTF.

The chain couples TRBV19 to TRBJ2-1; 13 bases are a match to TRBD2. V was clipped by 6 bases and J by 6 bases; unmatched bases: 5. CDR3 length: 15 residues. The germline V gene encodes CDR1 LNHDA and CDR2 SQIVND (reference sequence). The CDR3 region has the DNA TGTGCCAGTAGGACCGGGACTAGCGGGATCAATGAGCAGTTCTTC. Translated, it gives CASRTGTSGINEQFF.

J is TRBJ2-7 and V is TRBV27, with D perhaps TRBD1 (6 bases). CDR1 MNHEY and CDR2 SMNVEV come from the germline V gene (reference sequence). The V and J ends lost 5 bases and 2 bases respectively, with 19 bases between them. CDR3 length: 16 residues. This CDR3 is CASSKKTGLGAYEQYF. For the CDR3, the DNA is TGTGCCAGCAGTAAGAAAACAGGGCTCGGAGCCTACGAGCAGTACTTC.

The chain recombines TRBV3-1 (or the pseudogene TRBV3-2) with TRBJ2-1, with 11 bases identical to TRBD2. The CDR3 covers 16 residues. With V trimmed by 3 bases and J by 2 bases, 3 bases remained unmatched. Germline V gene data show CDR1 as LGHDT and CDR2 as YNNKEL (reference sequence). CDR3 nucleotide sequence: TGTGCCAGCAGCCACCAACTAGCGGGAGCCTACAATGAGCAGTTCTTC. Translated: CASSHQLAGAYNEQFF.

V gene TRBV12-5 combines with J gene TRBJ2-2; TRBD2 matches 7 bases. The CDR3 consists of 16 residues. CDR1 is LGHNT, CDR2 FRNRAP, per germline. The V segment lost 2 bases and the J segment 6 bases; nucleotides outside the gene matches: 9. CDR3 nucleotide sequence: TGTGCTAGTGGTTTGTACCTAGCGGCCCTCGCCGGGGAGCTGTTTTTT. It codes for CASGLYLAALAGELFF.

CDR3 in DNA: TGCGCCAGCAGCTTTGGACTAGCGGGAAACAATGAGCAGTTCTTC. It encodes CASSFGLAGNNEQFF. This chain joins TRBV5-1 and TRBJ2-1; 12 bases agree with TRBD2. J was trimmed by 5 bases and V by 2 bases; bases with no gene match: 2. This CDR3 is 15 amino acids long. Germline CDR1 SGHRS, CDR2 YFSETQ.

V usage is TRBV9 and J usage is TRBJ2-5, with 12 bases lining up with TRBD2. Germline CDR1 is SGDLS and CDR2 is YYNGEE. V gave up 0 bases and J gave up 2 bases; unmatched junction bases: 8. This CDR3 has 18 residues. CDR3 sequence reads: CASSVGTSGTRLQETQYF. The CDR3 region has the DNA TGTGCCAGCAGCGTAGGGACTAGCGGGACAAGATTACAAGAGACCCAGTACTTC.

The V gene is TRBV7-2, the J gene TRBJ2-1; D not resolved. The germline V gene has CDR1 SGHTA and CDR2 FQGNSA. The CDR3 length is 15 residues. Trimming removed 4 bases from V and 2 bases from J, with 12 bases in between. CDR3 sequence (DNA): TGTGCCAGCAGCTGGTCATCAGCGACCTACAATGAGCAGTTCTTC. Its protein product is CASSWSSATYNEQFF.

The chain recombines TRBV5-1 with TRBJ2-3; 9 bases fit TRBD2. The CDR3 is made up of 15 amino acids. After removal of 4 bases from V and 6 bases from J, the junction contained 9 bases not matched to a gene. The germline V gene encodes CDR1 SGHRS and CDR2 YFSETQ. This CDR3 reads CASSPIAGAGDTQYF. The CDR3 region has the DNA TGCGCCAGCAGCCCAATAGCGGGAGCAGGGGATACGCAGTATTTT.

The gene calls are TRBV24-1 and TRBJ2-3; TRBD2 is a possible D gene (5 bases). The CDR3 consists of 11 residues. V lost 9 bases to trimming and J lost 8 bases, with 11 bases between them. Germline CDR1 and CDR2: KGHDR and SFDVKD. CDR3 residues: CATRYGGTQYF. CDR3 coding DNA: TGTGCCACCCGATATGGAGGTACGCAGTATTTT.

The chain uses TRBV5-1 and TRBJ2-1, with 10 bases fitting TRBD2. Trimming removed 0 bases from V and 9 bases from J; junction bases left unmatched: 9. Germline V gene lookup returns CDR1 SGHRS and CDR2 YFSETQ. There are 16 residues in the CDR3. The CDR3 DNA sequence: TGCGCCAGCAGCTTGGAGAGCGGGAGGGGGCTGGGTGAGCAGTTCTTC. Its protein is CASSLESGRGLGEQFF.

The rearrangement links TRBV29-1 to TRBJ1-5; D perhaps matches TRBD1 (6 bases). In germline, CDR1 is SQVTM, CDR2 ANQGSEA. With 6 bases removed from V and 0 bases from J, the gap between germline ends came to 12 bases. The CDR3 has 14 amino acids. CDR3 DNA: TGCAGCGTGCTACAGGGTCATAGCAATCAGCCCCAGCATTTT. Its translation: CSVLQGHSNQPQHF.

The gene calls are TRBV25-1 and TRBJ1-1, with D possibly matching TRBD1 (5 bases). Germline CDR1 and CDR2: MGHDK and SYGVNS. V was cut by 6 bases and J by 3 bases, with 17 bases left in between. There are 15 residues in the CDR3. CDR3 sequence reads: CASRHVQAGYTEAFF. The CDR3 DNA sequence: TGTGCCAGCAGACACGTACAGGCAGGGTACACTGAAGCTTTCTTT.

The chain joins TRBV7-2 to TRBJ2-1; 7 bases agree with TRBD2. V trimming: 4 bases; J trimming: 7 bases; junction bases outside the gene matches: 13. CDR3 size: 16 residues. Per germline, CDR1 SGHTA and CDR2 FQGNSA. The CDR3 sequence is CASSSARTRGGNEQFF. CDR3 DNA: TGTGCCAGCAGCTCCGCCCGGACTAGGGGCGGTAATGAGCAGTTCTTC. The entire variable domain, with the rest obtained from reference TRBV7-2 and TRBJ2-1, is as follows: GAGVSQSPSNKVTEKGKDVELRCDPISGHTALYWYRQSLGQGLEFLIYFQGNSAPDKSGLPSDRFSAERTGGSVSTLTIQRTQQEDSAVYLCASSSARTRGGNEQFFGPGTRLTVL.

This sequence joins TRBV30 and TRBJ1-3; D is unresolved. The V end was cut by 2 bases, the J end by 8 bases, with 7 bases between. In germline, CDR1 is GTSNPN, CDR2 SVGIG (reference sequence). The CDR3 contains 11 residues. The CDR3 is CAWSTRDTIYF. CDR3 nucleotide sequence: TGTGCCTGGAGTACCCGGGACACCATATATTTT.

This clone was seen at least ten times. An end of the junction does not agree with germline; a read error may underlie this. The rearrangement uses TRBV28 and TRBJ1-2; TRBD1 matches at 7 bases. CDR3 size: 12 residues. CDR1 and CDR2 from the germline V gene are MDHEN and SYDVKM. CDR3 region: CASTLLQGEVAF. The DNA of the CDR3 is TGTGCCAGCACCCTCCTCCAGGGGGAGGTGGCCTTC.

The rearrangement uses TRBV29-1 and TRBJ2-2, with 7 bases lining up with TRBD2. V shed 6 bases, J shed 2 bases, and the junction held 3 bases outside the gene matches. This CDR3 contains 13 residues. Germline V gives CDR1 SQVTM, CDR2 ANQGSEA. CDR3 sequence reads: CSVGLPNTGELFF. The CDR3 DNA sequence: TGCAGCGTGGGACTACCAAACACCGGGGAGCTGTTTTTT.

This clone has only one observation. The V and J genes are TRBV9 and TRBJ2-2; 9 positions match TRBD1. This CDR3 spans 16 amino acids. J was trimmed by 4 bases and V by 1 base; bases with no gene match: 5. CDR1 and CDR2 from the germline V gene are SGDLS and YYNGEE. The CDR3 loop reads CASSVRTGAPTGELFF. CDR3 nucleotides: TGTGCCAGCAGCGTAAGGACAGGGGCTCCCACCGGGGAGCTGTTTTTT.